These 15 T cell receptor beta chains came from one sample sequenced in a study of blood T cell repertoires in COVID-19 (dated by TCRdb to 2020 to 2022). Receptors were amplified or captured by the immunoSEQ multiplex PCR assay. TCRdb stores this immuneACCESS table with in-frame sequences only. Part of the clones is absent; in the studies checked, under half of the shortfall reflects unresolved V genes, and no reason is known for the rest. The sample table shows a few hundred thousand clones, and 85% are seen once. Under 2.5% of the sample lies in the top ten. Material: peripheral blood. Receptors originate from a woman aged 65 to 85 with COVID-19, enrolled during active disease.

The V gene is TRBV7-2, the J gene TRBJ1-2; a possible D gene is TRBD1 (5 bases). The germline gives CDR1 SGHTA, CDR2 FQGNSA. The V end lost 3 bases, the J end lost 7 bases, and 9 bases lay between the germline ends. The CDR3 loop spans 12 amino acids. In nucleotides, the CDR3 is TGTGCCAGCAGCTTCCAGGGTAGTGGCTACACCTTC. Its translation is CASSFQGSGYTF. Filled out from reference TRBV7-2 and TRBJ1-2, the complete variable domain reads GAGVSQSPSNKVTEKGKDVELRCDPISGHTALYWYRQSLGQGLEFLIYFQGNSAPDKSGLPSDRFSAERTGGSVSTLTIQRTQQEDSAVYLCASSFQGSGYTFGSGTRLTVV.

The genes are TRBV6-2 or TRBV6-3 and TRBJ1-4; D perhaps matches TRBD1 (6 bases). Germline lookup yields CDR1 MNHEY and CDR2 SVGEGT. The CDR3 covers 16 residues. V gave up 5 bases and J gave up 4 bases, with 17 bases separating them. As DNA, the CDR3 is TGTGCCAGCAGTAACCCGCAGGGGAGCCATAATGAAAAACTGTTTTTT. It yields the protein CASSNPQGSHNEKLFF.

This chain uses TRBV6-6 with TRBJ1-6, with D uncertain. The V end was cut by 6 bases, the J end by 6 bases, with 9 bases between. CDR1 is MNHNY, CDR2 SVGAGI, per germline (reference sequence). The CDR3 is 13 residues long. CDR3 sequence (DNA): TGTGCCAGCAGCCCCTCTTTTAATTCACCCCTCCACTTT. Its protein product is CASSPSFNSPLHF.

The chain is built from TRBV3-1 (or the pseudogene TRBV3-2) and TRBJ1-4; 10 bases align to TRBD1. V trimming: 3 bases; J trimming: 8 bases; junction bases outside the gene matches: 12. CDR3 size: 17 residues. The germline V gene encodes CDR1 LGHDT and CDR2 YNNKEL (reference sequence). The CDR3 DNA follows: TGTGCCAGCAGCCACCGGGACAGGGGTTTCGGGAACGAAAAACTGTTTTTT. Amino acid sequence: CASSHRDRGFGNEKLFF.

This rearrangement joins TRBV6-5 to TRBJ2-5; 8 bases are shared with TRBD2. The V and J ends lost 5 bases and 5 bases, in that order; junction bases with no gene match: 4. The CDR3 totals 13 residues. Germline V gene sequence: CDR1 MNHEY, CDR2 SVGAGI. The CDR3 spells CASSNGRGETQYF. In DNA, the CDR3 is TGTGCCAGCAGTAACGGGAGGGGCGAGACCCAGTACTTC.

A few counts support this clone. This chain uses TRBV7-9 with TRBJ1-5; D is possibly TRBD1 (6 bases). V was cut by 5 bases and J by 10 bases, with 18 bases left in between. CDR1 and CDR2 from the germline V gene are SEHNR and FQNEAQ (reference sequence). This CDR3 region has 14 residues. The CDR3 nucleotides read TGTGCCAGCAGCCCCGACGGGACATTTAATCCCCAGCATTTT. It codes for CASSPDGTFNPQHF.

The count of this clone is one. This sequence joins TRBV29-1 and TRBJ1-2; D call uncertain. Germline V gene sequence: CDR1 SQVTM, CDR2 ANQGSEA. The CDR3 runs to 10 residues. Trimming took off 5 bases at V and 4 bases at J, with 5 bases between the two ends. CDR3 coding DNA: TGCAGCGTTTACAGCTATGGCTACACCTTC. It is translated as CSVYSYGYTF.

This chain's CDR3 is CAAILAGGPYNEQFF. Written as DNA, the CDR3 is TGTGCCGCCATCTTAGCGGGAGGGCCCTACAATGAGCAGTTCTTC. The chain links TRBV30 to TRBJ2-1; TRBD2 agrees at 11 bases. Germline CDR1 reads GTSNPN; CDR2 reads SVGIG (reference sequence). This CDR3 contains 15 residues. Trimming removed 8 bases from V and 2 bases from J; junction bases left unmatched: 8.

This clone was seen more than once but under ten times. The junction departs from the called germline gene at one end, perhaps through a read error. The rearrangement links TRBV7-7 to TRBJ2-5, with 7 bases fitting TRBD2. Germline CDR1 SSHAT, CDR2 FNYEAQ (reference sequence). The CDR3 totals 13 residues. The CDR3 protein is CASSPGLTETQYF. The CDR3 nucleotides are TGTGCTAGCAGCCCGGGACTAACGGAGACCCAGTACTTC.

The chain joins TRBV12-5 to TRBJ1-2; weak D call: TRBD1 (5 bases). Germline loops: CDR1 LGHNT, CDR2 FRNRAP. The CDR3 has 16 amino acids. The V and J ends lost 7 bases and 2 bases respectively, with 20 bases between them. Here the CDR3 DNA reads TGTGCTAGTGCCGCGCCCCATTCGACAGAGAACTATGGCTACACCTTC. It translates to CASAAPHSTENYGYTF.

In its sample, this clone was seen a few times. The genes are TRBV7-2 and TRBJ2-4; a possible D gene is TRBD1 (6 bases). The CDR3 spans 15 residues. Germline V gene lookup returns CDR1 SGHTA and CDR2 FQGNSA. V lost 5 bases to trimming and J lost 7 bases, with 18 bases between them. Here the CDR3 reads CASSTRTESLNIQYF. Here the CDR3 DNA reads TGTGCCAGCAGCACTCGGACAGAGAGTTTGAACATTCAGTACTTC.

The V gene is TRBV7-2, the J gene TRBJ2-5; 13 positions agree with TRBD2. V shed 6 bases, J shed 9 bases, and the junction held 10 bases outside the gene matches. Germline V CDR1 and CDR2: SGHTA, FQGNSA. This CDR3 contains 15 residues. The CDR3 nucleotides read TGTGCCAGCAGAGGGACTAGCGGGGTGCTTTCGGCCCAGTACTTC. It specifies CASRGTSGVLSAQYF.

This chain connects TRBV29-1 to TRBJ1-2; D is ambiguous. The CDR3 has 14 amino acids. With 1 base removed from V and 3 bases from J, the gap between germline ends came to 12 bases. Germline V gene lookup returns CDR1 SQVTM and CDR2 ANQGSEA. CDR3 region: CSVEGRGPHYGYTF. Here the CDR3 DNA reads TGCAGCGTTGAAGGCCGAGGGCCCCACTATGGCTACACCTTC.

The chain carries TRBV4-1 and TRBJ1-5; 10 bases line up with TRBD1. The germline gives CDR1 MGHRA, CDR2 YSYEKL. The CDR3 is made up of 15 amino acids. V gave up 1 base and J gave up 6 bases; unmatched junction bases: 3. The CDR3 bases are TGCGCCAGCAGCCAAGTCGGACAGGGGGGTCAGCCCCAGCATTTT. Translation gives CASSQVGQGGQPQHF.

The CDR3: CATSRALYGAGGYNEQFF. The DNA for the CDR3 is TGTGCCACCAGCAGAGCTCTCTATGGAGCGGGAGGCTACAATGAGCAGTTCTTC. J is TRBJ2-1 and V is TRBV15; TRBD2 agrees at 9 bases. J was trimmed by 3 bases and V by 1 base; bases with no gene match: 10. The germline gives CDR1 LNHNV, CDR2 YYDKDF (reference sequence). CDR3 size: 18 residues.